This T cell receptor beta chain was retrieved from a study of T cells in Graves' hyperthyroidism and ophthalmopathy. Amplified TCR beta CDR3 regions derived from RNA transcripts. HTBI primers were the set used in a first-round RT-PCR of the TCR CDR3. MiXCR, applied by TCRdb to the multiplex PCR reads, yields one record per CDR3 protein. This table has about 640,000 distinct CDR3 sequences, under 25% appearing once. The sample holds a few counts of this clonotype. V gave up 7 bases and J gave up 1 base; unmatched junction bases: 0. CDR1 and CDR2 (germline): SGDLS, YYNGEE. The CDR3 totals 14 residues. The chain couples TRBV9 to TRBJ2-2; TRBD2 matches at 11 bases. This receptor was taken from a man between 25 and 39 years old with Graves' ophthalmopathy. What was sequenced was blood. The CDR3 DNA reads TGTGCCAGCGGACTAGCGGGGAACACCGGGGAGCTGTTTTTT. It translates to CASGLAGNTGELFF.